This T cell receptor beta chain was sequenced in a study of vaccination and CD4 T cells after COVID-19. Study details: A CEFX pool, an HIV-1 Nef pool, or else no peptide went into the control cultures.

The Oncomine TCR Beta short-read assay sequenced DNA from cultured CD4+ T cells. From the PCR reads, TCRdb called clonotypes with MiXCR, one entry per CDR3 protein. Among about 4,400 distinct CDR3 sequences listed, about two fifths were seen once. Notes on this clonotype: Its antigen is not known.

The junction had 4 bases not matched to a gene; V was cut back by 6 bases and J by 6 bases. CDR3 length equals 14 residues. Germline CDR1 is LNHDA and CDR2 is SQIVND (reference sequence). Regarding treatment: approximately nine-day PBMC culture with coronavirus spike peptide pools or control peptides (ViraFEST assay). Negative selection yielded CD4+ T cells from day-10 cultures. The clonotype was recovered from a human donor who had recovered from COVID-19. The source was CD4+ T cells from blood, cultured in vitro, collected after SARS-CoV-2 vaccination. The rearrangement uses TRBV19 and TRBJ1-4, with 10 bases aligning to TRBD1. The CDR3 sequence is CASRPGTGDEKLFF. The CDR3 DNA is TGTGCCAGTAGACCCGGGACAGGGGATGAAAAACTGTTTTTT. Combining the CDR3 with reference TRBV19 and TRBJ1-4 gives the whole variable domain DGGITQSPKYLFRKEGQNVTLSCEQNLNHDAMYWYRQDPGQGLRLIYYSQIVNDFQKGDIAEGYSVSREKKESFPLTVTSAQKNPTAFYLCASRPGTGDEKLFFGSGTQLSVL.